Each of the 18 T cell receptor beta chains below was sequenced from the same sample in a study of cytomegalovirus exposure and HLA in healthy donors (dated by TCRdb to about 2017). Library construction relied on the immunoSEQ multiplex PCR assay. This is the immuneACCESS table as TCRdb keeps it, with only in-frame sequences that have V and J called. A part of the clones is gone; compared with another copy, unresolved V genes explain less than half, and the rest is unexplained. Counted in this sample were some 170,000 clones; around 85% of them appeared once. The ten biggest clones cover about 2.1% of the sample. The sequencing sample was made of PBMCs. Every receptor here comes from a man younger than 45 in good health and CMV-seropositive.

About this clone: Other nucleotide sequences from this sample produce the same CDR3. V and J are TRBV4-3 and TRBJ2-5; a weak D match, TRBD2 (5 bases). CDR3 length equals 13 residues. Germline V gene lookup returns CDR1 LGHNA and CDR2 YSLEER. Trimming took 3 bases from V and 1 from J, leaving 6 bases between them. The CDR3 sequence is CASSQDSQETQYF. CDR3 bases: TGCGCCAGCAGCCAGGACTCCCAAGAGACCCAGTACTTC.

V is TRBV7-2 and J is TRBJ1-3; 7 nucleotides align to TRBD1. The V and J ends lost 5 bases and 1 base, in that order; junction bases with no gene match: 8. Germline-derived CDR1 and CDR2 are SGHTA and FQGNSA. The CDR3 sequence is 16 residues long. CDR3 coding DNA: TGTGCCAGCAGCCGGGACAGAGGGGGGTCTGGAAACACCATATATTTT. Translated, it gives CASSRDRGGSGNTIYF.

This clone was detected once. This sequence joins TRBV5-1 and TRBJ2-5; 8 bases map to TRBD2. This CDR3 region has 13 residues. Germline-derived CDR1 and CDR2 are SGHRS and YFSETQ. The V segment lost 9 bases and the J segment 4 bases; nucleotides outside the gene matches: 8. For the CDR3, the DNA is TGCGCCACCTCCAGTACTAGCGGAGAGACCCAGTACTTC. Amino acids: CATSSTSGETQYF.

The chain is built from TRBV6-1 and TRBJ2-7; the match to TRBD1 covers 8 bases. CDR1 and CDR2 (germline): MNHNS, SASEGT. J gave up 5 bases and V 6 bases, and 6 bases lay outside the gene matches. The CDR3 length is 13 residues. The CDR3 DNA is TGTGCCAGCAGCCGGGACAGGTTGGACGAGCAGTACTTC. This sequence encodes CASSRDRLDEQYF.

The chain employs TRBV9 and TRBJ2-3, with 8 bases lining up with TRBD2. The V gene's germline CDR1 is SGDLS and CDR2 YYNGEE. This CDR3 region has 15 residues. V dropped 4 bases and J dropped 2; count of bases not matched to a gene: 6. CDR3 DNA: TGTGCCAGCAGCTTCCAGCGGGGGACCACAGATACGCAGTATTTT. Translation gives CASSFQRGTTDTQYF.

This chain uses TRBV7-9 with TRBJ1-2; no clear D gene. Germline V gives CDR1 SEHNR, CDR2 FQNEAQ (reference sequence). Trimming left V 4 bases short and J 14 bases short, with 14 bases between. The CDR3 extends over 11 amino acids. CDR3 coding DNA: TGTGCCAGCAGCTCATCCGGGTCAGTAACCTTC. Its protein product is CASSSSGSVTF.

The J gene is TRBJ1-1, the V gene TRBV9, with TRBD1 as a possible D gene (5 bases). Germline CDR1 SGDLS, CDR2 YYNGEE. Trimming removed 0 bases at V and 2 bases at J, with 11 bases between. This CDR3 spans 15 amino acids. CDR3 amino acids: CASSVARTYNTEAFF. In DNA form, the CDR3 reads TGTGCCAGCAGCGTAGCTCGGACATACAACACTGAAGCTTTCTTT.

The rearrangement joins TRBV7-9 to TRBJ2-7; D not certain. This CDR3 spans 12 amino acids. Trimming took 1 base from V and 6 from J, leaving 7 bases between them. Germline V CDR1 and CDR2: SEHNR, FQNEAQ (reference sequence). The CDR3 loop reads CASSLDRGEQYF. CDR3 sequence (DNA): TGTGCCAGCAGCTTAGACCGAGGCGAGCAGTACTTC.

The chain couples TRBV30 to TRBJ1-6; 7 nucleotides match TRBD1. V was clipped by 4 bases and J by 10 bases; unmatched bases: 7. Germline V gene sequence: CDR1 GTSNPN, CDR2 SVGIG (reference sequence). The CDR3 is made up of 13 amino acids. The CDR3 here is CAWTTGDGSPLHF. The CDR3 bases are TGTGCCTGGACCACAGGGGACGGATCACCCCTCCACTTT. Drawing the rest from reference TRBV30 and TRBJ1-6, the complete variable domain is SQTIHQWPATLVQPVGSPLSLECTVEGTSNPNLYWYRQAAGRGLQLLFYSVGIGQISSEVPQNLSASRPQDRQFILSSKKLLLSDSGFYLCAWTTGDGSPLHFGNGTRLTVT.

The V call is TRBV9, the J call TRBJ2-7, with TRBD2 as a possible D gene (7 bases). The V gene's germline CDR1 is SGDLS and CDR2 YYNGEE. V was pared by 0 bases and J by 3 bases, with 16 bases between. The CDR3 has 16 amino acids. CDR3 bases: TGTGCCAGCAGCGTAGGGGAGGGGGGGTTACACTACGAGCAGTACTTC. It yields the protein CASSVGEGGLHYEQYF.

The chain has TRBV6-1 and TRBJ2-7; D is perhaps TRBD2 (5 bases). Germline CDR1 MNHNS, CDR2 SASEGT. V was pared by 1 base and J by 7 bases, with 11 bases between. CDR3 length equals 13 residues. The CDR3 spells CASSEVRSGEQYF. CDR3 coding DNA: TGTGCCAGCAGTGAAGTCAGATCGGGAGAGCAGTACTTC.

The CDR3 bases are TGCGCCAGCAGCCCAACGGGAGATACGCAGTATTTT. Protein: CASSPTGDTQYF. The J gene is TRBJ2-3, the V gene TRBV4-3; no clear D. This CDR3 is built from 12 residues. Germline values: CDR1 LGHNA, CDR2 YSLEER. Trimming removed 4 bases from V and 5 bases from J, with 7 bases in between.

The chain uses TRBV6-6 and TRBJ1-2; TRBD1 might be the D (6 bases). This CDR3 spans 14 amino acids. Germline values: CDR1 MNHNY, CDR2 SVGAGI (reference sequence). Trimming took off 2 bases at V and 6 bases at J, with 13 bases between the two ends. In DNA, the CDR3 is TGTGCCAGCAGTTACCCCAGGGGCAGTCATGGCTACACCTTC. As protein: CASSYPRGSHGYTF.

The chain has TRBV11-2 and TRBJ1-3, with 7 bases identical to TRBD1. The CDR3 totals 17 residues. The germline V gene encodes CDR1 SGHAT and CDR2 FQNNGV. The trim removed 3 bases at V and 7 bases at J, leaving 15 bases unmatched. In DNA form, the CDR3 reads TGTGCCAGCAGCTTCCCCTGGACAGGAAGCTTTTCTAACACCATATATTTT. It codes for CASSFPWTGSFSNTIYF.

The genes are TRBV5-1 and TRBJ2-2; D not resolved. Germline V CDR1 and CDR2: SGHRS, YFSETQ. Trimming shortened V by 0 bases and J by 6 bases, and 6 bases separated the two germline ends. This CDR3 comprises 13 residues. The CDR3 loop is CASSLGQPGELFF. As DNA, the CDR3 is TGCGCCAGCAGCTTGGGACAACCCGGGGAGCTGTTTTTT.

CDR3 residues: CASSSSFSYEQYF. The DNA for the CDR3 is TGTGCCAGCAGCTCCTCTTTCTCCTACGAGCAGTACTTC. The chain combines TRBV5-6 with TRBJ2-7; D not resolved. From germline, CDR1 is SGHDT and CDR2 YYEEEE. This CDR3 spans 13 amino acids. V lost 3 bases to trimming and J lost 0 bases, with 7 bases between them. The full variable domain, rest sourced from reference TRBV5-6 and TRBJ2-7, is DAGVTQSPTHLIKTRGQQVTLRCSPKSGHDTVSWYQQALGQGPQFIFQYYEEEERQRGNFPDRFSGHQFPNYSSELNVNALLLGDSALYLCASSSSFSYEQYFGPGTRLTVT.

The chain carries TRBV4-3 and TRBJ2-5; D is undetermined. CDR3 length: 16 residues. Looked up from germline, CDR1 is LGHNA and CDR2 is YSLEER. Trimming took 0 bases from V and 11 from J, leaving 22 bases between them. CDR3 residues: CASSQDVMRGREDQYF. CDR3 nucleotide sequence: TGCGCCAGCAGCCAAGATGTAATGAGAGGCCGCGAAGATCAGTACTTC.

As DNA, the CDR3 is TGTGCCAGCAGCGAGAGAAGCTCCTATAATTCACCCCTCCACTTT. This encodes CASSERSSYNSPLHF. The V gene is TRBV2, the J gene TRBJ1-6, with unresolved D. This CDR3 comprises 15 residues. Trimming took 6 bases from V and 0 from J, leaving 9 bases between them. Germline CDR1 is SNHLY and CDR2 is FYNNEI.